These 24 T cell receptor beta chains were all obtained from the same sample, sequenced in a study of blood T cell repertoires in COVID-19. Here immunoSEQ multiplex PCR was the method, and the copy in TCRdb shows in-frame clones only, minus some. The sample yields tens of thousands of clones, roughly 84% seen once. The sequenced sample consisted of peripheral blood. Receptors originate from a man aged 45-60 years with active COVID-19.

The chain carries TRBV9 and TRBJ1-1; no definite D call. CDR1 SGDLS and CDR2 YYNGEE come from the germline V gene. V lost 0 bases and J 5 bases, leaving 11 bases between the germline ends. This CDR3 has 14 amino acids. The CDR3 nucleotides are TGTGCCAGCAGCGTAGACACAGCTGGTACTGAAGCTTTCTTT. Translating gives CASSVDTAGTEAFF.

The chain uses TRBV19 and TRBJ1-4; TRBD1 agrees at 8 bases. CDR1 is LNHDA, CDR2 SQIVND, per germline (reference sequence). V dropped 6 bases and J dropped 5; count of bases not matched to a gene: 5. The CDR3 contains 14 residues. Written as DNA, the CDR3 is TGTGCCAGTAGATCAACAGGGGGGAATGAAAAACTGTTTTTT. Its translation is CASRSTGGNEKLFF.

In this sample, this clone turned up once. As DNA, the CDR3 is TGTGCCAGCAGGGTAGCGGGGTTCTACGAGCAGTACTTC. This codes for CASRVAGFYEQYF. The J gene is TRBJ2-7, the V gene TRBV27, with TRBD2 identical over 8 bases. CDR1 and CDR2 (germline): MNHEY, SMNVEV (reference sequence). The CDR3 length is 13 residues. The trim removed 6 bases at V and 3 bases at J, leaving 4 bases unmatched.

The chain carries TRBV4-1 and TRBJ2-7; D ambiguous. The V gene lost 0 bases and the J gene lost 0 bases, with 6 bases spanning the gap. Germline CDR1 and CDR2: MGHRA and YSYEKL. The CDR3 spans 14 residues. The CDR3 coding sequence is TGCGCCAGCAGCCAAGATCCCGGCTCCTACGAGCAGTACTTC. It translates to CASSQDPGSYEQYF.

The J gene is TRBJ1-4, the V gene TRBV7-9; 9 bases align to TRBD1. The germline CDR1 and CDR2 sequences are SEHNR and FQNEAQ (reference sequence). V lost 5 bases and J lost 8; bases outside the gene matches: 3. The CDR3 is 13 residues long. The CDR3 protein is CASSQGQGEKLFF. DNA of the CDR3: TGTGCCAGCAGCCAGGGACAGGGCGAAAAACTGTTTTTT.

This clone showed up just once. The V gene is TRBV7-9, the J gene TRBJ1-1; D gene ambiguous. The CDR3 is 13 residues long. Deletions cut 7 bases from V and 0 bases from J, with 9 bases between. Germline CDR1 SEHNR, CDR2 FQNEAQ (reference sequence). CDR3 in amino acids: CASTRLLNTEAFF. The CDR3 bases are TGTGCCAGCACCCGACTCCTGAACACTGAAGCTTTCTTT. Filled out from reference TRBV7-9 and TRBJ1-1, the complete variable domain reads DTGVSQNPRHKITKRGQNVTFRCDPISEHNRLYWYRQTLGQGPEFLTYFQNEAQLEKSRLLSDRFSAERPKGSFSTLEIQRTEQGDSAMYLCASTRLLNTEAFFGQGTRLTVV.

J is TRBJ2-5 and V is TRBV5-8; 12 bases are a match to TRBD2. CDR3 length equals 17 residues. The V and J ends lost 0 bases and 4 bases, in that order; junction bases with no gene match: 7. From germline, CDR1 is SGHTS and CDR2 YDEGEE. The CDR3 bases are TGTGCCAGCAGCTTGGTTACTAGCGGGGGGCGGGGAGAGACCCAGTACTTC. It translates to CASSLVTSGGRGETQYF. Supplemented by reference TRBV5-8 and TRBJ2-5, the full variable domain reads EAGVTQSPTHLIKTRGQQATLRCSPISGHTSVYWYQQALGLGLQFLLWYDEGEERNRGNFPPRFSGRQFPNYSSELNVNALELEDSALYLCASSLVTSGGRGETQYFGPGTRLLVL.

The rearrangement joins TRBV6-5 to TRBJ2-1; the match to TRBD2 covers 7 bases. Germline V gives CDR1 MNHEY, CDR2 SVGAGI. The CDR3 length is 16 residues. The V gene end was trimmed by 4 bases and the J gene end by 5 bases; junction bases not matched to a gene: 11. CDR3 in DNA: TGTGCCAGCAGTTTGTTTCCCCTAGCGGTCAACAATGAGCAGTTCTTC. This codes for CASSLFPLAVNNEQFF.

The J gene is TRBJ1-3, the V gene TRBV3-1 (or the pseudogene TRBV3-2), with D perhaps TRBD1 (6 bases). CDR3 length: 15 amino acids. Germline-derived CDR1 and CDR2 are LGHDT and YNNKEL (reference sequence). Deletions cut 8 bases from V and 0 bases from J, with 14 bases between. The CDR3 spells CASGLQTGSGNTIYF. In DNA form, the CDR3 reads TGTGCCAGCGGCCTACAGACAGGCTCTGGAAACACCATATATTTT.

The CDR3 coding sequence is TGCGCCAGCAGCTTGGATTCGGGCAGGGCTGGCGGGGAGCTGTTTTTT. It translates to CASSLDSGRAGGELFF. The rearrangement joins TRBV5-1 to TRBJ2-2; possibly TRBD1 for D (5 bases). V was pared by 0 bases and J by 7 bases, with 16 bases between. Germline CDR1 reads SGHRS; CDR2 reads YFSETQ. This CDR3 region has 16 residues.

The chain joins TRBV19 to TRBJ2-7; a weak D match, TRBD1 (6 bases). The length of the CDR3 is 15 residues. Germline assignment: CDR1 LNHDA and CDR2 SQIVND (reference sequence). Trimming took off 3 bases at V and 3 bases at J, with 15 bases between the two ends. CDR3 loop: CASSILGALGYEQYF. Here the CDR3 DNA reads TGTGCCAGTAGTATTCTGGGGGCGCTTGGCTACGAGCAGTACTTC.

The V call is TRBV7-7, the J call TRBJ2-7; D possibly corresponds to TRBD2 (6 bases). There are 15 residues in the CDR3. V lost 0 bases to trimming and J lost 0 bases, with 9 bases between them. Germline V gives CDR1 SSHAT, CDR2 FNYEAQ (reference sequence). The chain's CDR3 is CASSLAAGSSYEQYF. The CDR3 region has the DNA TGTGCCAGCAGCTTAGCCGCGGGGAGCTCCTACGAGCAGTACTTC.

This chain links TRBV7-9 with TRBJ2-2; 8 nucleotides agree with TRBD1. The CDR3 spans 14 residues. Trimming cost V 1 base and J 7 bases; bases outside gene matches: 2. Germline-derived CDR1 and CDR2 are SEHNR and FQNEAQ (reference sequence). The CDR3 region has the DNA TGTGCCAGCAGCTTAGGACAGGGGAGCGGGGAGCTGTTTTTT. Residues: CASSLGQGSGELFF. Together with reference TRBV7-9 and TRBJ2-2, the CDR3 gives the full variable domain: DTGVSQNPRHKITKRGQNVTFRCDPISEHNRLYWYRQTLGQGPEFLTYFQNEAQLEKSRLLSDRFSAERPKGSFSTLEIQRTEQGDSAMYLCASSLGQGSGELFFGEGSRLTVL.

The V and J genes are TRBV11-2 and TRBJ1-2; D is undetermined. Germline CDR1 is SGHAT and CDR2 is FQNNGV. V lost 5 bases to trimming and J lost 2 bases, with 9 bases between them. The CDR3 covers 13 residues. The CDR3 spells CASSPGLNYGYTF. CDR3 DNA: TGTGCCAGCAGCCCCGGACTCAACTATGGCTACACCTTC. The variable domain in full, with the rest retrieved from reference TRBV11-2 and TRBJ1-2, is EAGVAQSPRYKIIEKRQSVAFWCNPISGHATLYWYQQILGQGPKLLIQFQNNGVVDDSQLPKDRFSAERLKGVDSTLKIQPAKLEDSAVYLCASSPGLNYGYTFGSGTRLTVV.

As regards this clone: The limits of the CDR3 on the DNA are not certain, so only TCRdb's listed CDR3 is given. The J gene is TRBJ1-2, the V gene TRBV14. The CDR3 contains 16 residues when both ends are counted. The germline V gene has CDR1 SGHDN and CDR2 FVKESK. The CDR3 reads CASSQDLRAGEEGYTF.

The chain combines TRBV5-5 with TRBJ2-7, with D possibly being TRBD1 (5 bases). This CDR3 has 14 amino acids. Germline values: CDR1 SGHKS, CDR2 YYEKEE (reference sequence). Trimming took 1 base from V and 5 from J, leaving 13 bases between them. CDR3 DNA sequence: TGTGCCAGCAGCTTGAACAGGTACGACCACGAGCAGTACTTC. This codes for CASSLNRYDHEQYF.

The rearrangement joins TRBV4-1 to TRBJ2-2; TRBD2 agrees at 15 bases. CDR1 is MGHRA and CDR2 is YSYEKL in the germline V gene. This CDR3 comprises 18 residues. The trim removed 3 bases at V and 3 bases at J, leaving 5 bases unmatched. The CDR3 is CASSHGTSGGPYTGELFF. Here the CDR3 DNA reads TGCGCCAGCAGCCACGGGACTAGCGGGGGGCCTTACACCGGGGAGCTGTTTTTT.

This clone was seen more than once but under ten times. CDR3 DNA sequence: TGTGCCAGCAGCTTAGCTAGCGGGGGGGCCAATGAGCAGTTCTTC. Its protein is CASSLASGGANEQFF. The chain employs TRBV7-9 and TRBJ2-1, with TRBD2 matching 11 bases. This CDR3 is 15 amino acids long. With V trimmed by 0 bases and J by 6 bases, 1 base remained unmatched. CDR1 and CDR2 (germline): SEHNR, FQNEAQ (reference sequence).

The chain joins TRBV12-3 or TRBV12-4 to TRBJ2-7, with TRBD1 matching 7 bases. The CDR3 runs to 13 residues. J was trimmed by 3 bases and V by 1 base; bases with no gene match: 0. The CDR3 sequence is CASSLGQGYEQYF. The DNA of the CDR3 is TGTGCCAGCAGTTTAGGACAGGGCTACGAGCAGTACTTC.

V is TRBV5-1 and J is TRBJ1-1; 8 bases match TRBD1. The germline gives CDR1 SGHRS, CDR2 YFSETQ. The CDR3 sequence is 14 residues long. The trim removed 3 bases at V and 1 base at J, leaving 2 bases unmatched. CDR3 region: CASSSTGENTEAFF. The CDR3 region has the DNA TGCGCCAGCAGCTCGACAGGGGAGAACACTGAAGCTTTCTTT.

The chain recombines TRBV4-3 with TRBJ2-7; 10 bases are shared with TRBD1. V was pared by 4 bases and J by 5 bases, with 8 bases of the junction left unmatched. The CDR3 covers 15 residues. Per germline, CDR1 LGHNA and CDR2 YSLEER. DNA of the CDR3: TGCGCCAGCAGCCCCTTGGGGACAGGGGTGCACGAGCAGTACTTC. Translation: CASSPLGTGVHEQYF.

This clone was seen only once. V is TRBV7-6 and J is TRBJ1-6; no reliable D call. CDR3 length: 15 amino acids. Trimming removed 1 base at V and 6 bases at J, with 10 bases between. Germline CDR1 and CDR2: SGHVS and FNYEAQ. The CDR3, as DNA: TGTGCCAGCAGCTTAGAAAGTTACGGTAATTCACCCCTCCACTTT. Encoded protein: CASSLESYGNSPLHF.

The chain recombines TRBV5-6 with TRBJ1-6; the match to TRBD1 covers 8 bases. CDR1 is SGHDT, CDR2 YYEEEE, per germline. The CDR3 contains 15 residues. With 1 base clipped from V and 10 bases from J, the junction kept 7 bases outside the gene matches. In DNA form, the CDR3 reads TGTGCCAGCAGCTTGACAGGGGGGCCATGGTCACCCCTCCACTTT. It codes for CASSLTGGPWSPLHF.

This clone was found a few times. V gene TRBV5-1 combines with J gene TRBJ1-6, with TRBD1 matching 8 bases. V shed 1 base and J 7 bases; nucleotides not matched to a gene: 4. The CDR3 totals 15 residues. Germline values: CDR1 SGHRS, CDR2 YFSETQ. This CDR3 reads CASSLLRGLNSPLHF. In nucleotides, the CDR3 is TGCGCCAGCAGCTTGCTCAGGGGGCTGAATTCACCCCTCCACTTT.